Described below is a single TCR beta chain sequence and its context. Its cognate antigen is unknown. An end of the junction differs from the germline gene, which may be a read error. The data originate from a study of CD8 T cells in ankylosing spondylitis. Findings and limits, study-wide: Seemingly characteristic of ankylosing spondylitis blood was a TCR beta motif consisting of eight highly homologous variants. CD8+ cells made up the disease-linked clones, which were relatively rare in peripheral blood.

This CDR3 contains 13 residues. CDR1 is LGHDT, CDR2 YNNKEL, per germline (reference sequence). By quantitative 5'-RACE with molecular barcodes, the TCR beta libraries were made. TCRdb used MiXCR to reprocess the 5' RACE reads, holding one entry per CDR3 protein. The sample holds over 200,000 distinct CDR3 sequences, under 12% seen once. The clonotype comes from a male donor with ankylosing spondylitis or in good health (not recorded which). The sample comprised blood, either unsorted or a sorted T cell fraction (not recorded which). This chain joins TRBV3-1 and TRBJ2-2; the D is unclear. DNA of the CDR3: TGTGCCAGCAGCCAGCCGTTCACCGGCGAGCTGTTTTTT. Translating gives CASSQPFTGELFF.